The T cell receptor beta chain under discussion was sequenced for a study of cytomegalovirus exposure and HLA in healthy donors. The PCR ran on 60 Vbeta and 13 Jbeta primers. Assay used: immunoSEQ multiplex PCR; TCRdb lists only in-frame clones, some missing. The sample holds 150,000 to 200,000 clones, about 85% seen once. CDR1 SGDLS and CDR2 YYNGEE come from the germline V gene. The CDR3 is 17 residues long. V gave up 1 base and J gave up 1 base; unmatched junction bases: 7. The chain employs TRBV9 and TRBJ2-5; 10 positions agree with TRBD2. The receptor was derived from a male donor in good health and CMV-seropositive. The sample taken for sequencing was PBMCs. CDR3 residues: CASSVRPSGSPQETQYF. In DNA, the CDR3 is TGTGCCAGCAGCGTACGGCCTAGCGGGAGCCCCCAAGAGACCCAGTACTTC.